These 32 T cell receptor beta chains came from one sample sequenced in a study of cytomegalovirus exposure and HLA in healthy donors. A multiplex PCR was run with 60 Vbeta primers and 13 Jbeta primers. The data were produced by immunoSEQ multiplex PCR, yet TCRdb's version contains in-frame clones alone and is incomplete. The sample has approximately 100,000 clones, 76% seen once; the top ten hold about a tenth. Sample: PBMCs. These receptors all come from a young woman in good health and CMV-seropositive.

This clone was found once. The chain carries TRBV5-1 and TRBJ1-1; 12 bases line up with TRBD1. The CDR3 has 16 amino acids. Germline loops: CDR1 SGHRS, CDR2 YFSETQ. After removal of 4 bases from V and 4 bases from J, the junction contained 8 bases not matched to a gene. CDR3 coding DNA: TGCGCCAGCAGCGGGACGGGACAGGGGGCCGCCACTGAAGCTTTCTTT. It encodes CASSGTGQGAATEAFF.

The chain combines TRBV9 with TRBJ2-3, with 9 bases matching TRBD2. This CDR3 contains 16 residues. V shed 1 base, J shed 4 bases, and the junction held 7 bases outside the gene matches. Germline loops: CDR1 SGDLS, CDR2 YYNGEE. CDR3 DNA: TGTGCCAGCAGCGTAAGGGCTAGCGGGGCACCAGATACGCAGTATTTT. Translating it yields CASSVRASGAPDTQYF.

As DNA, the CDR3 is TGCGCCAGCAGCCAAGCCCTGGGCACGGGGGGGTACGAGCAGTACTTC. The encoded protein is CASSQALGTGGYEQYF. The V and J genes are TRBV4-3 and TRBJ2-7, with 8 bases that match TRBD2. From germline, CDR1 is LGHNA and CDR2 YSLEER. The CDR3 totals 16 residues. Losses at the gene ends were 1 base for V and 4 bases for J; bases not matched to a gene: 9.

The chain recombines TRBV5-1 with TRBJ1-2; perhaps TRBD1 as D (6 bases). The germline V and J ends were trimmed by 0 bases and 5 bases, with 11 bases remaining between them. The CDR3 consists of 14 residues. Germline CDR1 SGHRS, CDR2 YFSETQ. CDR3 nucleotide sequence: TGCGCCAGCAGCTTGGATCGGACAGAGTATGGCTACACCTTC. This gives the protein CASSLDRTEYGYTF.

The chain is built from TRBV29-1 and TRBJ2-7, with 13 bases identical to TRBD2. Per germline, CDR1 SQVTM and CDR2 ANQGSEA. This CDR3 is 14 amino acids long. Losses at the gene ends were 6 bases for V and 2 bases for J; bases not matched to a gene: 4. The CDR3 DNA reads TGCAGCGTGGCGGGACTAGCGGGAACCTACGAGCAGTACTTC. Protein sequence: CSVAGLAGTYEQYF.

This chain uses TRBV21-1 with TRBJ2-2; the tabulated D call, TRBD1, remains unverified against the DNA. TRBV21-1 is a pseudogene locus. This CDR3 spans 15 amino acids. CDR3 DNA: TGTGCCAGCAGTTCGCCCTCAGATAACACCGGGGAGCTGTTTTTT. It codes for CASSSPSDNTGELFF.

This sequence joins TRBV7-9 and TRBJ1-4; D perhaps matches TRBD1 (5 bases). Germline CDR1 SEHNR, CDR2 FQNEAQ (reference sequence). The V and J ends lost 5 bases and 5 bases respectively, with 15 bases between them. CDR3 length equals 15 residues. DNA for the CDR3: TGTGCCAGCAGCCTTATAATGGGGCAGAATGAAAAACTGTTTTTT. Translating gives CASSLIMGQNEKLFF.

This clone was picked up a small number of times. V usage is TRBV2 and J usage is TRBJ1-1, with 8 bases that match TRBD1. The CDR3 has 13 amino acids. The ends lost 6 bases at V and 1 base at J; junction bases unmatched: 1. The germline V gene has CDR1 SNHLY and CDR2 FYNNEI. In nucleotides, the CDR3 is TGTGCCAGCAGCGGACAGGGGAACACTGAAGCTTTCTTT. It encodes CASSGQGNTEAFF.

This clone was seen only a few times. The chain uses TRBV29-1 and TRBJ2-7, with TRBD2 identical over 9 bases. The CDR3 sequence is 14 residues long. Per germline, CDR1 SQVTM and CDR2 ANQGSEA. V was pared by 2 bases and J by 7 bases, with 9 bases of the junction left unmatched. CDR3: CSVERAGGPEEQYF. The CDR3 DNA reads TGCAGCGTTGAAAGGGCGGGAGGGCCGGAAGAGCAGTACTTC.

Turning to this clone: Other DNA sequences from this sample encode an identical CDR3 as well. This chain joins TRBV29-1 and TRBJ2-7; 9 nucleotides align to TRBD1. In germline, CDR1 is SQVTM, CDR2 ANQGSEA. V was clipped by 6 bases and J by 4 bases; unmatched bases: 4. This CDR3 has 12 amino acids. The DNA of the CDR3 is TGCAGCGTCGAGGGACAGGGATACGAGCAGTACTTC. This gives the protein CSVEGQGYEQYF.

This chain joins TRBV5-1 and TRBJ2-5, with TRBD1 as a possible D gene (6 bases). Germline values: CDR1 SGHRS, CDR2 YFSETQ. Trimming left V 0 bases short and J 5 bases short, with 14 bases between. CDR3 length: 15 residues. The CDR3 is CASSLEDSGWETQYF. As DNA, the CDR3 is TGCGCCAGCAGCTTGGAGGACAGTGGTTGGGAGACCCAGTACTTC.

This clone was observed once. V is TRBV30 and J is TRBJ2-5, with 9 bases matching TRBD2. The DNA end favors TRBJ2-7, so the J call may be wrong. CDR3 length: 15 residues. The germline V gene has CDR1 GTSNPN and CDR2 SVGIG (reference sequence). The CDR3 protein is CAWSPGTSRSYEQYF. The CDR3 DNA is TGTGCCTGGAGTCCTGGGACTAGCAGATCCTACGAGCAGTACTTC.

This clone was recorded a few times. This chain joins TRBV19 and TRBJ2-5; no clear D. Trimming removed 9 bases at V and 5 bases at J, with 7 bases between. This CDR3 is built from 10 residues. Germline lookup yields CDR1 LNHDA and CDR2 SQIVND (reference sequence). CDR3 protein: CASGRETQYF. DNA for the CDR3: TGTGCCAGCGGTCGGGAGACCCAGTACTTC. Combining the CDR3 with reference TRBV19 and TRBJ2-5 gives the whole variable domain DGGITQSPKYLFRKEGQNVTLSCEQNLNHDAMYWYRQDPGQGLRLIYYSQIVNDFQKGDIAEGYSVSREKKESFPLTVTSAQKNPTAFYLCASGRETQYFGPGTRLLVL.

This clone was counted between two and nine times. V gene TRBV19 combines with J gene TRBJ2-6; no definite D call. The CDR3 sequence is 14 residues long. Trimming left V 3 bases short and J 4 bases short, with 7 bases between. Germline V gene lookup returns CDR1 LNHDA and CDR2 SQIVND (reference sequence). The CDR3: CASSIFVGANVLTF. The DNA for the CDR3 is TGTGCCAGTAGTATTTTTGTAGGGGCCAACGTCCTGACTTTC.

The chain employs TRBV6-5 and TRBJ1-1; D possibly corresponds to TRBD1 (6 bases). CDR1 is MNHEY, CDR2 SVGAGI, per germline. The CDR3 spans 12 residues. The germline V and J ends were trimmed by 6 bases and 8 bases, with 13 bases remaining between them. The CDR3 DNA reads TGTGCCAGCAGGAAACCAGGGGTGGAAGCTTTCTTT. It codes for CASRKPGVEAFF.

This chain uses TRBV4-2 with TRBJ1-5; the D gene is possibly TRBD1 (6 bases). The germline gives CDR1 LGHNA, CDR2 YNFKEQ. V lost 3 bases, J lost 1 base, and 16 bases lay in between. This CDR3 comprises 17 residues. As DNA, the CDR3 is TGTGCCAGCAGCCACTCGTCAGGGGACGTCAGCAATCAGCCCCAGCATTTT. Amino acid sequence: CASSHSSGDVSNQPQHF.

This chain joins TRBV28 and TRBJ2-7, with TRBD1 identical over 8 bases. The CDR3 loop spans 14 amino acids. Looked up from germline, CDR1 is MDHEN and CDR2 is SYDVKM. J gave up 7 bases and V 2 bases, and 7 bases lay outside the gene matches. The CDR3 is CASSLQGAPREQYF. In nucleotides, the CDR3 is TGTGCCAGCAGTTTACAGGGGGCTCCAAGGGAGCAGTACTTC. The entire variable domain, with the rest obtained from reference TRBV28 and TRBJ2-7, is as follows: DVKVTQSSRYLVKRTGEKVFLECVQDMDHENMFWYRQDPGLGLRLIYFSYDVKMKEKGDIPEGYSVSREKKERFSLILESASTNQTSMYLCASSLQGAPREQYFGPGTRLTVT.

By sample fraction, this clone is medium-sized (0.01 to 0.1%). The chain joins TRBV5-1 to TRBJ1-4; D gene uncertain. From germline, CDR1 is SGHRS and CDR2 YFSETQ. This CDR3 region has 16 residues. Trimming left V 0 bases short and J 0 bases short, with 9 bases between. The DNA for the CDR3 is TGCGCCAGCAGCTTGGTCAAGCTTGCAACTAATGAAAAACTGTTTTTT. It yields the protein CASSLVKLATNEKLFF.

The J gene is TRBJ1-5, the V gene TRBV6-1; 9 positions match TRBD1. Trimming cost V 4 bases and J 5 bases; bases outside gene matches: 6. The CDR3 is made up of 15 amino acids. The germline CDR1 and CDR2 sequences are MNHNS and SASEGT. The CDR3 region has the DNA TGTGCCAGCAGTGCCTCGACAGGGGGGGATCAGCCCCAGCATTTT. Residues: CASSASTGGDQPQHF.

This clone has more than one count but fewer than ten. The rearrangement links TRBV10-2 to TRBJ2-7; no definite D call. The CDR3 covers 13 residues. V lost 2 bases and J lost 2, with 7 bases in between. The germline V gene encodes CDR1 WSHSY and CDR2 SAAADI. The CDR3 reads CASSEPGTYEQYF. CDR3 bases: TGCGCCAGCAGTGAGCCAGGAACCTACGAGCAGTACTTC.

The count of this clone is one. This rearrangement joins TRBV5-1 to TRBJ1-5; 8 nucleotides agree with TRBD1. The CDR3 has 15 residues. Germline V gene data show CDR1 as SGHRS and CDR2 as YFSETQ. Trimming at V came to 0 bases and at J to 5 bases, leaving 4 bases not matched to a gene. In DNA, the CDR3 is TGCGCCAGCAGCTTGGGGGTACAGGGGGATCAGCCCCAGCATTTT. It codes for CASSLGVQGDQPQHF.

The rearrangement joins TRBV4-3 to TRBJ2-1; TRBD2 is a possible D gene (6 bases). This CDR3 is built from 15 residues. Germline V gene data show CDR1 as LGHNA and CDR2 as YSLEER. Trimming pared 0 bases from V and 9 bases from J, leaving 15 bases between. CDR3 in amino acids: CASSQDGDSLTEQFF. The CDR3 DNA sequence: TGCGCCAGCAGCCAAGATGGGGACTCTTTGACTGAGCAGTTCTTC.

Written as DNA, the CDR3 is TGCAGTGCTATTTCTAGCACCGAGCAGTACTTC. It specifies CSAISSTEQYF. The chain couples TRBV20-1 to TRBJ2-7, with D maybe TRBD2 (5 bases). V lost 4 bases, J lost 6 bases, and 10 bases lay in between. Germline V CDR1 and CDR2: DFQATT, SNEGSKA (reference sequence). This CDR3 is 11 amino acids long.

J is TRBJ2-1 and V is TRBV6-4; TRBD2 aligns across 9 bases. The CDR3 extends over 16 amino acids. The junction had 6 bases not matched to a gene; V was cut back by 2 bases and J by 4 bases. CDR1 and CDR2 (germline): MRHNA, SNTAGT. The CDR3 DNA sequence: TGTGCCAGCAGTGACACAGCTAGCGGGAAGTACAATGAGCAGTTCTTC. This encodes CASSDTASGKYNEQFF.

This clone was found once. This chain uses TRBV19 with TRBJ2-6; 7 bases line up with TRBD1. The germline V gene has CDR1 LNHDA and CDR2 SQIVND (reference sequence). With 8 bases clipped from V and 0 bases from J, the junction kept 16 bases outside the gene matches. The CDR3 is made up of 19 amino acids. Here the CDR3 reads CASRDLGTAGPSGANVLTF. The CDR3 DNA sequence: TGTGCCAGTCGAGACCTTGGGACAGCTGGGCCCTCTGGGGCCAACGTCCTGACTTTC.

The gene calls are TRBV5-1 and TRBJ2-1; D is uncertain. CDR3 size: 16 residues. V dropped 4 bases and J dropped 2 bases, with 16 bases sitting between them. Germline V gene data show CDR1 as SGHRS and CDR2 as YFSETQ. The chain's CDR3 is CASSRARQLTYNEQFF. CDR3 sequence (DNA): TGCGCCAGCAGCAGAGCTAGGCAGTTAACCTACAATGAGCAGTTCTTC.

V usage is TRBV7-7 and J usage is TRBJ2-2, with D tentatively TRBD1 (5 bases). This CDR3 is 17 amino acids long. Germline V gene sequence: CDR1 SSHAT, CDR2 FNYEAQ (reference sequence). The V and J ends lost 1 base and 2 bases respectively, with 14 bases between them. The CDR3 here is CASSLGPGRVNTGELFF. As DNA, the CDR3 is TGTGCCAGCAGCTTAGGCCCCGGCAGGGTCAACACCGGGGAGCTGTTTTTT.

This chain uses TRBV10-1 with TRBJ2-5, with D perhaps matching TRBD2 (5 bases). The CDR3 extends over 13 amino acids. Trimming took off 4 bases at V and 5 bases at J, with 11 bases between the two ends. Per the germline V gene, CDR1 is WNHNN and CDR2 is SYGVQD (reference sequence). Written as DNA, the CDR3 is TGCGCCAGCAGTGGAGGGCCGCAGGAGACCCAGTACTTC. It encodes CASSGGPQETQYF.

The chain links TRBV6-4 to TRBJ2-1; 14 nucleotides line up with TRBD2. Germline lookup yields CDR1 MRHNA and CDR2 SNTAGT. V shed 3 bases and J 8 bases; nucleotides not matched to a gene: 3. The CDR3 extends over 15 amino acids. DNA of the CDR3: TGTGCCAGCAGTGAAGGACTAGCGGGAGGCGATGAGCAGTTCTTC. It specifies CASSEGLAGGDEQFF.

This clone was seen a few times. This chain connects TRBV5-8 to TRBJ2-1; 7 bases align to TRBD2. The CDR3 contains 13 residues. Trimming cost V 2 bases and J 6 bases; bases outside gene matches: 2. Per the germline V gene, CDR1 is SGHTS and CDR2 is YDEGEE. The CDR3 sequence: CASSFGLGNEQFF. As DNA, the CDR3 is TGTGCCAGCAGCTTCGGACTAGGCAATGAGCAGTTCTTC. The full variable domain, completed using reference TRBV5-8 and TRBJ2-1, is EAGVTQSPTHLIKTRGQQATLRCSPISGHTSVYWYQQALGLGLQFLLWYDEGEERNRGNFPPRFSGRQFPNYSSELNVNALELEDSALYLCASSFGLGNEQFFGPGTRLTVL.

In nucleotides, the CDR3 is TGTGCCAGCAGTGAGCGCGGGGGAGTGGCCGCTTTCTTT. Encoded protein: CASSERGGVAAFF. J is TRBJ1-1 and V is TRBV6-4; D might be TRBD1 (5 bases). The CDR3 runs 13 residues. V lost 3 bases to trimming and J lost 11 bases, with 16 bases between them. Germline values: CDR1 MRHNA, CDR2 SNTAGT.

This clone was counted between two and nine times. J is TRBJ2-5 and V is TRBV14, with D unresolved. V lost 3 bases, J lost 1 base, and 30 bases lay in between. The CDR3 is made up of 21 amino acids. Germline loops: CDR1 SGHDN, CDR2 FVKESK. The CDR3 DNA reads TGTGCCAGCAGCCATGCACCATCTTTTGCCCGGTATACAGTGAGCCAAGAGACCCAGTACTTC. As protein: CASSHAPSFARYTVSQETQYF.